The 29 T cell receptor beta chains below come from one sample, sequenced in a study of blood T cell repertoires in COVID-19. Clones were sequenced by immunoSEQ multiplex PCR, and TCRdb holds only the in-frame ones, with some missing. The repertoire holds over 250,000 clones, with about 87% as singletons. Sequenced input: PBMCs or T cells enriched from blood (not recorded which). These receptors all come from a woman younger than 35 who had recovered from COVID-19.

The chain joins TRBV4-3 to TRBJ2-5; no clear D gene. Germline loops: CDR1 LGHNA, CDR2 YSLEER. V was cut by 0 bases and J by 5 bases, with 19 bases left in between. The CDR3 totals 17 residues. The CDR3 DNA reads as TGCGCCAGCAGCCAAGACTACTCCCCTGGTTGGGCGGAGACCCAGTACTTC. Encoded protein: CASSQDYSPGWAETQYF.

The rearrangement joins TRBV28 to TRBJ1-2; weak D call: TRBD1 (5 bases). This CDR3 is built from 12 residues. Germline lookup yields CDR1 MDHEN and CDR2 SYDVKM. V lost 5 bases and J 6 bases, leaving 10 bases between the germline ends. CDR3 residues: CASSLQVDGYTF. The CDR3 DNA is TGTGCCAGCAGTCTACAGGTCGATGGCTACACCTTC.

The V call is TRBV5-1, the J call TRBJ1-5; TRBD1 matches 9 bases. Trimming removed 4 bases from V and 6 bases from J; junction bases left unmatched: 8. This CDR3 spans 15 amino acids. Germline V gives CDR1 SGHRS, CDR2 YFSETQ. The CDR3 is CASSRTGEGGQPQHF. The CDR3 DNA follows: TGCGCCAGCAGCCGGACAGGGGAGGGGGGTCAGCCCCAGCATTTT.

This clone appeared a few times. The V gene is TRBV12-3 or TRBV12-4, the J gene TRBJ1-1, with a weak D call TRBD1 (5 bases). This CDR3 has 13 residues. Trimming pared 3 bases from V and 6 bases from J, leaving 11 bases between. This CDR3 reads CASSFREVAEAFF. CDR3 nucleotides: TGTGCCAGCAGTTTCAGGGAAGTCGCTGAAGCTTTCTTT.

This chain connects TRBV2 to TRBJ2-2; D possibly corresponds to TRBD2 (7 bases). CDR3 size: 16 residues. Trimming pared 5 bases from V and 3 bases from J, leaving 16 bases between. Germline values: CDR1 SNHLY, CDR2 FYNNEI. In DNA form, the CDR3 reads TGTGCCAGCAGTCGAAGGGGGAGGGAGGACACCGGGGAGCTGTTTTTT. It specifies CASSRRGREDTGELFF.

The genes are TRBV3-1 (or the pseudogene TRBV3-2) and TRBJ2-5; 7 bases map to TRBD2. V gave up 2 bases and J gave up 2 bases; unmatched junction bases: 5. Germline V gene data show CDR1 as LGHDT and CDR2 as YNNKEL (reference sequence). The CDR3 is 15 amino acids. This chain's CDR3 is CASSQNLAGQETQYF. In DNA, the CDR3 is TGTGCCAGCAGCCAAAATTTAGCGGGTCAAGAGACCCAGTACTTC.

The rearrangement uses TRBV14 and TRBJ2-5; no definite D call. This CDR3 spans 12 amino acids. The germline V gene encodes CDR1 SGHDN and CDR2 FVKESK. V was clipped by 4 bases and J by 5 bases, with 8 bases between them. The DNA for the CDR3 is TGTGCCAGCAGCCCAGTCGGGGAGACCCAGTACTTC. Translated: CASSPVGETQYF.

The V and J genes are TRBV5-4 and TRBJ2-7; weak D call: TRBD1 (5 bases). Germline V gives CDR1 SGHNT, CDR2 YYREEE (reference sequence). The CDR3 has 13 residues. Trimming took 6 bases from V and 5 from J, leaving 15 bases between them. The CDR3 bases are TGTGCCAGCAATCAGGCAGGGAACCACGAGCAGTACTTC. Translating gives CASNQAGNHEQYF.

The V and J genes are TRBV5-6 and TRBJ2-1; 11 bases are a match to TRBD2. CDR3 size: 13 residues. V trimming: 4 bases; J trimming: 8 bases; junction bases outside the gene matches: 2. Germline lookup yields CDR1 SGHDT and CDR2 YYEEEE. CDR3 sequence: CASSLAGGHEQFF. The CDR3 coding sequence is TGTGCCAGCAGCCTAGCGGGAGGTCATGAGCAGTTCTTC.

J is TRBJ1-6 and V is TRBV7-2; D unclear. The CDR3 length is 14 residues. The V end lost 1 base, the J end lost 6 bases, and 7 bases lay between the germline ends. Germline loops: CDR1 SGHTA, CDR2 FQGNSA. The CDR3 DNA reads TGTGCCAGCAGCTTAGGCAGTACTAATTCACCCCTCCACTTT. Its translation: CASSLGSTNSPLHF.

The J gene is TRBJ1-1, the V gene TRBV7-9; no clear D gene. Germline V lookup: CDR1 SEHNR, CDR2 FQNEAQ (reference sequence). The CDR3 has 14 residues. Trimming shortened V by 5 bases and J by 0 bases, and 10 bases separated the two germline ends. The CDR3 sequence is CASSEYDMNTEAFF. The DNA of the CDR3 is TGTGCCAGCAGCGAGTACGACATGAACACTGAAGCTTTCTTT. Combining the CDR3 with reference TRBV7-9 and TRBJ1-1 gives the whole variable domain DTGVSQNPRHKITKRGQNVTFRCDPISEHNRLYWYRQTLGQGPEFLTYFQNEAQLEKSRLLSDRFSAERPKGSFSTLEIQRTEQGDSAMYLCASSEYDMNTEAFFGQGTRLTVV.

The rearrangement uses TRBV4-2 and TRBJ2-1, with 10 bases aligning to TRBD2. Looked up from germline, CDR1 is LGHNA and CDR2 is YNFKEQ. The CDR3 spans 18 residues. Germline trimming cut 4 bases from V and 0 bases from J; bases unmatched to any gene: 9. The DNA for the CDR3 is TGTGCCAGCAGCCTCCTCGGACTAGCGGTTTCCTCCTACAATGAGCAGTTCTTC. Translated, it gives CASSLLGLAVSSYNEQFF.

V and J are TRBV15 and TRBJ1-2; D might be TRBD1 (5 bases). The CDR3 runs to 14 residues. The germline V gene has CDR1 LNHNV and CDR2 YYDKDF (reference sequence). Trimming took off 0 bases at V and 2 bases at J, with 7 bases between the two ends. The CDR3 DNA reads as TGTGCCACCAGCAGAGATAAGGGGAACTATGGCTACACCTTC. It encodes CATSRDKGNYGYTF.

This clone was recorded a few times. The CDR3 sequence is CASSQGTGKNYGYTF. As DNA, the CDR3 is TGTGCCAGCAGCCAAGGGACAGGGAAAAACTATGGCTACACCTTC. This chain links TRBV3-1 (or the pseudogene TRBV3-2) with TRBJ1-2; 8 bases match TRBD1. J gave up 2 bases and V 1 base, and 3 bases lay outside the gene matches. In germline, CDR1 is LGHDT, CDR2 YNNKEL (reference sequence). The length of the CDR3 is 15 residues.

This chain joins TRBV4-2 and TRBJ1-3, with a weak D call TRBD1 (5 bases). V was shortened by 10 bases and J by 6 bases, with 22 bases between the two germline ends. This CDR3 spans 15 amino acids. Germline CDR1 reads LGHNA; CDR2 reads YNFKEQ. The CDR3 is CATRRGNTQENTIYF. The CDR3 DNA sequence: TGTGCCACCAGACGGGGGAACACCCAAGAAAACACCATATATTTT.

This clone was picked up one time. This chain uses TRBV12-3 or TRBV12-4 with TRBJ2-7, with unresolved D. V lost 6 bases and J lost 3, with 6 bases in between. The CDR3 is 11 residues long. The CDR3 reads CASSPDYEQYF. CDR3 coding DNA: TGTGCCAGCAGCCCAGACTACGAGCAGTACTTC.

This chain links TRBV28 with TRBJ2-7; TRBD1 aligns across 9 bases. The germline V gene has CDR1 MDHEN and CDR2 SYDVKM. The CDR3 covers 15 residues. V trimming: 4 bases; J trimming: 2 bases; junction bases outside the gene matches: 6. Here the CDR3 reads CASSSFWTGAYEQYF. Written as DNA, the CDR3 is TGTGCCAGCAGTTCCTTTTGGACAGGGGCCTACGAGCAGTACTTC. The full variable domain, completed using reference TRBV28 and TRBJ2-7, is DVKVTQSSRYLVKRTGEKVFLECVQDMDHENMFWYRQDPGLGLRLIYFSYDVKMKEKGDIPEGYSVSREKKERFSLILESASTNQTSMYLCASSSFWTGAYEQYFGPGTRLTVT.

The rearrangement uses TRBV6-2 or TRBV6-3 and TRBJ1-5; the D is unclear. CDR1 and CDR2 (germline): MNHEY, SVGEGT. The CDR3 has 13 residues. V lost 8 bases and J lost 3, with 11 bases in between. The CDR3 protein is CASGFGHNQPQHF. In DNA, the CDR3 is TGTGCCAGCGGTTTTGGCCACAATCAGCCCCAGCATTTT.

This chain joins TRBV7-2 and TRBJ2-7; 12 positions agree with TRBD2. From germline, CDR1 is SGHTA and CDR2 FQGNSA. With 2 bases clipped from V and 5 bases from J, the junction kept 10 bases outside the gene matches. CDR3 length: 17 residues. The CDR3 spells CASSLNARTSGNNEQYF. DNA for the CDR3: TGTGCCAGCAGCTTAAATGCTCGGACTAGCGGGAACAACGAGCAGTACTTC.

The chain employs TRBV28 and TRBJ1-5; D gene unclear. Germline values: CDR1 MDHEN, CDR2 SYDVKM. V shed 11 bases and J shed 3 bases, with 11 bases lying between them. The CDR3 runs 12 residues. The CDR3 reads CAVCGFNQPQHF. CDR3 DNA: TGTGCCGTCTGCGGGTTCAATCAGCCCCAGCATTTT.

This chain uses TRBV4-3 with TRBJ2-7; D might be TRBD1 (6 bases). Deletions cut 4 bases from V and 3 bases from J, with 16 bases between. This CDR3 has 15 amino acids. Germline values: CDR1 LGHNA, CDR2 YSLEER. The CDR3 here is CASSPHRASYYEQYF. The CDR3 DNA reads as TGCGCCAGCAGCCCGCACAGGGCTTCATACTACGAGCAGTACTTC.

This clone was recorded a few times. This chain connects TRBV28 to TRBJ1-6; TRBD1 is a possible D gene (6 bases). Trimming removed 4 bases at V and 11 bases at J, with 15 bases between. The CDR3 contains 14 residues. Germline V CDR1 and CDR2: MDHEN, SYDVKM. The CDR3 here is CASSSINRVPPLHF. DNA for the CDR3: TGTGCCAGCAGTTCCATCAACAGGGTGCCACCCCTCCACTTT. The full variable domain, its missing parts supplied by reference TRBV28 and TRBJ1-6, is DVKVTQSSRYLVKRTGEKVFLECVQDMDHENMFWYRQDPGLGLRLIYFSYDVKMKEKGDIPEGYSVSREKKERFSLILESASTNQTSMYLCASSSINRVPPLHFGNGTRLTVT.

J is TRBJ1-3 and V is TRBV6-1; TRBD1 is a possible D gene (6 bases). The length of the CDR3 is 15 residues. In germline, CDR1 is MNHNS, CDR2 SASEGT. V lost 0 bases to trimming and J lost 2 bases, with 8 bases between them. The CDR3 bases are TGTGCCAGCAGTGAAGCAAGGGGGACTGGAAACACCATATATTTT. The encoded protein is CASSEARGTGNTIYF.

V is TRBV30 and J is TRBJ1-2; 7 bases are a match to TRBD1. V shed 5 bases, J shed 4 bases, and the junction held 4 bases outside the gene matches. The germline CDR1 and CDR2 sequences are GTSNPN and SVGIG (reference sequence). The CDR3 contains 12 residues. The DNA of the CDR3 is TGTGCCTGGGGGGGGACAGCCTATGGCTACACCTTC. Translated, it gives CAWGGTAYGYTF.

The CDR3 region is CASSATQGTGELFF. For the CDR3, the DNA is TGCGCCAGCAGCGCAACACAGGGGACCGGGGAGCTGTTTTTT. The chain joins TRBV5-1 to TRBJ2-2; 7 nucleotides agree with TRBD1. Germline V gene sequence: CDR1 SGHRS, CDR2 YFSETQ. The CDR3 sequence is 14 residues long. The ends lost 4 bases at V and 5 bases at J; junction bases unmatched: 5.

This rearrangement joins TRBV6-5 to TRBJ1-1; no clear D gene. CDR1 and CDR2 from the germline V gene are MNHEY and SVGAGI. Deletions cut 2 bases from V and 0 bases from J, with 10 bases between. The length of the CDR3 is 15 residues. The CDR3 spells CASSYSGRMNTEAFF. The CDR3, as DNA: TGTGCCAGCAGTTACAGTGGCAGGATGAACACTGAAGCTTTCTTT.

This clone has more than one count but fewer than ten. The rearrangement joins TRBV19 to TRBJ1-1; possibly TRBD1 for D (5 bases). The CDR3 length is 14 residues. The germline gives CDR1 LNHDA, CDR2 SQIVND (reference sequence). The V end was cut by 5 bases, the J end by 5 bases, with 15 bases between. CDR3 DNA: TGTGCCAGTAGTTCCCCAATTGGGGGGACTGAAGCTTTCTTT. It specifies CASSSPIGGTEAFF.

The gene calls are TRBV2 and TRBJ2-7; D perhaps matches TRBD1 (6 bases). Germline assignment: CDR1 SNHLY and CDR2 FYNNEI. CDR3 length: 13 amino acids. V lost 7 bases and J lost 3, with 13 bases in between. The CDR3 DNA reads TGTGCCAGCATTGGTGGACAGAGCTACGAGCAGTACTTC. Translated: CASIGGQSYEQYF.

V is TRBV5-8 and J is TRBJ2-2; 9 bases map to TRBD2. The CDR3 totals 18 residues. Germline CDR1 SGHTS, CDR2 YDEGEE. V lost 2 bases, J lost 6 bases, and 14 bases stayed unmatched. The CDR3 reads CASSFSLAGWYKPGELFF. CDR3 DNA sequence: TGTGCCAGCAGCTTCTCGCTAGCGGGATGGTATAAACCCGGGGAGCTGTTTTTT. The full variable domain, its missing parts supplied by reference TRBV5-8 and TRBJ2-2, is EAGVTQSPTHLIKTRGQQATLRCSPISGHTSVYWYQQALGLGLQFLLWYDEGEERNRGNFPPRFSGRQFPNYSSELNVNALELEDSALYLCASSFSLAGWYKPGELFFGEGSRLTVL.